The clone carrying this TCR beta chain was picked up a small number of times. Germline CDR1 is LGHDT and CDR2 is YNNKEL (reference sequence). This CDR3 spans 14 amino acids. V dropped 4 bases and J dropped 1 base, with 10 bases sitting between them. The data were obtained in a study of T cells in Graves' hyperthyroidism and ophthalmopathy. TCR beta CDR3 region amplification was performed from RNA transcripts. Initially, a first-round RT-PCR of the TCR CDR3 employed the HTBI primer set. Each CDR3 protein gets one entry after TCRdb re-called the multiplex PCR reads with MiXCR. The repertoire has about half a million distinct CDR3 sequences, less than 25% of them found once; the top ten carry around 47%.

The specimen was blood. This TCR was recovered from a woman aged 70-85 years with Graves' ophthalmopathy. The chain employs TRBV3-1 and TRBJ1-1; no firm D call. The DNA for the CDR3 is TGTGCCAGCAGCCGTGTAGAAGGGAACACTGAAGCTTTCTTT. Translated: CASSRVEGNTEAFF.